The clone carrying this TCR beta chain appeared many times. Amplification of TCR alpha and beta CDR3 regions from RNA used iRepertoire nested multiplex PCR. Tissue mRNA or PBMC total RNA, roughly 100-400 ng, went into one-step reverse transcription and amplification. TCRdb independently ran MiXCR on the multiplex PCR reads; one entry per CDR3 protein. The sample lists 100,000 to 150,000 distinct CDR3 sequences; approximately 25% were seen once. The data originate from a study of glioma-infiltrating T cells. The CDR3 loop spans 14 amino acids. The V gene's germline CDR1 is MNHEY and CDR2 SMNVEV (reference sequence). Trimming removed 4 bases from V and 1 base from J, with 9 bases in between.

The receptor comes from a human donor with low-grade glioma or glioblastoma, undergoing nonglioma brain surgery, or in good health (not recorded which). The sequencing input was glioma tissue, nonneoplastic brain tissue, or PBMCs (not recorded which). The chain links TRBV27 to TRBJ2-3; no clear D gene. CDR3 coding DNA: TGTGCCAGCAGTTCCCAGGTGGGCACAGATACGCAGTATTTT. Its protein product is CASSSQVGTDTQYF.